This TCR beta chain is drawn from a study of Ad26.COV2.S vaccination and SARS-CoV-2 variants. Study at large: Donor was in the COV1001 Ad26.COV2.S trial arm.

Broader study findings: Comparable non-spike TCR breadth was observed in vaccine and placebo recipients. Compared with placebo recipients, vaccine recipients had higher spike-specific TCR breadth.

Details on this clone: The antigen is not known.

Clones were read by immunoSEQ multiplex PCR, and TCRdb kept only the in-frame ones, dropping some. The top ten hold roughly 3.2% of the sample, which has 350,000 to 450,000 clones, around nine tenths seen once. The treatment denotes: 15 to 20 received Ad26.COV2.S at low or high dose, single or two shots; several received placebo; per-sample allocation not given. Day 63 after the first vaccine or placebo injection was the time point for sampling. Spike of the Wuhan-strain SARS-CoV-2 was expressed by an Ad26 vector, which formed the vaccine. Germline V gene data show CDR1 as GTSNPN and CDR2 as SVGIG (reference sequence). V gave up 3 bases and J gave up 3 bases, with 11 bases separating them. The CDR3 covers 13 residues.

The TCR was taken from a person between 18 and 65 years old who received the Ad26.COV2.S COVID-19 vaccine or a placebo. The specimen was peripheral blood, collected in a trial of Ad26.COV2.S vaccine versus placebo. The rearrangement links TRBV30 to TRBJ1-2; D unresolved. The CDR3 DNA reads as TGTGCCTGGAGCCCCCAGGTCCACTATGGCTACACCTTC. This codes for CAWSPQVHYGYTF.